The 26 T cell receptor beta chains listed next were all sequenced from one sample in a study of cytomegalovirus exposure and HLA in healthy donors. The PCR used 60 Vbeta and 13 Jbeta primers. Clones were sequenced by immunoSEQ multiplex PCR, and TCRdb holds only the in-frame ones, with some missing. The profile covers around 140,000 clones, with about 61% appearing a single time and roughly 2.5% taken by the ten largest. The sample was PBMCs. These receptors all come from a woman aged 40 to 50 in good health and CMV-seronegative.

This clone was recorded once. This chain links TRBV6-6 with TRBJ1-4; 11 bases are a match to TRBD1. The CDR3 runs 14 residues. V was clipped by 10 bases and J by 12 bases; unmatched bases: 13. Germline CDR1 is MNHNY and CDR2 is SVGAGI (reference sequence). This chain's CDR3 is CATQPGQGAIELFF. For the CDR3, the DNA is TGTGCCACCCAGCCCGGACAGGGGGCGATAGAACTGTTTTTT.

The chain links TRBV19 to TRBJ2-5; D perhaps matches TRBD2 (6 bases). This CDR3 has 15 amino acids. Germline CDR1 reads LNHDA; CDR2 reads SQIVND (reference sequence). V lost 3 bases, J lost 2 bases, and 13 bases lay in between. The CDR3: CASSIGRLAQETQYF. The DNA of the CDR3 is TGTGCCAGTAGTATCGGGAGACTTGCTCAAGAGACCCAGTACTTC.

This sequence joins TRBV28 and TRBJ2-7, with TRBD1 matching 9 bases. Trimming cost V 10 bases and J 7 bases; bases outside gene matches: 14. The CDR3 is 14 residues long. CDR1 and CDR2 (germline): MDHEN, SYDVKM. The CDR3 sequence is CAITEGQGVGEQYF. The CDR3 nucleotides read TGTGCCATCACCGAGGGACAGGGAGTAGGAGAGCAGTACTTC.

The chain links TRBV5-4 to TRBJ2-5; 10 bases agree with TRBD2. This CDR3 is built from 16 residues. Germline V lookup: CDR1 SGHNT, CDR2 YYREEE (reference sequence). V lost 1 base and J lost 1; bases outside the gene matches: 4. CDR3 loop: CASSLSQRGGQETQYF. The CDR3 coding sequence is TGTGCCAGCAGCTTGAGCCAGCGGGGGGGCCAAGAGACCCAGTACTTC. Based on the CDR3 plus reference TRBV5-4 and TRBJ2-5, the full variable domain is ETGVTQSPTHLIKTRGQQVTLRCSSQSGHNTVSWYQQALGQGPQFIFQYYREEENGRGNFPPRFSGLQFPNYSSELNVNALELDDSALYLCASSLSQRGGQETQYFGPGTRLLVL.

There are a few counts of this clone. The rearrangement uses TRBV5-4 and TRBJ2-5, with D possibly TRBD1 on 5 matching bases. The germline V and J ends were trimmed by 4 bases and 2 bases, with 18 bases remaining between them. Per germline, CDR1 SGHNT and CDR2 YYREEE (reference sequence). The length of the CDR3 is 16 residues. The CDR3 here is CASSLGWRRGQETQYF. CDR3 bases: TGTGCCAGCAGCCTTGGATGGCGAAGGGGTCAAGAGACCCAGTACTTC.

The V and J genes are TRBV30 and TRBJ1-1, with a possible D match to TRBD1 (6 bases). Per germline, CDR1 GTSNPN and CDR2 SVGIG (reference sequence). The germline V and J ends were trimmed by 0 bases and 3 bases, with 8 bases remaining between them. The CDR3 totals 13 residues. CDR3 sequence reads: CAWSVGGDTEAFF. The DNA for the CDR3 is TGTGCCTGGAGTGTAGGGGGGGACACTGAAGCTTTCTTT.

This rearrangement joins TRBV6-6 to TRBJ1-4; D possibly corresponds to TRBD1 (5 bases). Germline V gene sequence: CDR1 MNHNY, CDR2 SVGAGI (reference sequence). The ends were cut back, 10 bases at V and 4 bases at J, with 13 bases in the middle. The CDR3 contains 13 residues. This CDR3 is CATYVRDNEKLFF. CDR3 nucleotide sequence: TGTGCCACTTACGTCAGGGATAATGAAAAACTGTTTTTT.

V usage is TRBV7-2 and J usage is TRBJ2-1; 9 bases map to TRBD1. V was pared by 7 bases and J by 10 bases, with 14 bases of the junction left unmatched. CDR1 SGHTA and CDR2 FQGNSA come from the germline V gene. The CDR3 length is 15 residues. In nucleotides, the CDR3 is TGTGCCAGCACCCACCAGGACAGGGGAGTTGGAGAGCAGTTCTTC. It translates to CASTHQDRGVGEQFF.

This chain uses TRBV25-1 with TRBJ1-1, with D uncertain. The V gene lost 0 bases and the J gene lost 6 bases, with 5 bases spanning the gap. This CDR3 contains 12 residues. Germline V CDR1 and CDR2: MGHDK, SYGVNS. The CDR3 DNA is TGTGCCAGCAGTGAATATCCGGCTGAAGCTTTCTTT. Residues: CASSEYPAEAFF. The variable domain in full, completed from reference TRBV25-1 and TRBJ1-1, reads EADIYQTPRYLVIGTGKKITLECSQTMGHDKMYWYQQDPGMELHLIHYSYGVNSTEKGDLSSESTVSRIRTEHFPLTLESARPSHTSQYLCASSEYPAEAFFGQGTRLTVV.

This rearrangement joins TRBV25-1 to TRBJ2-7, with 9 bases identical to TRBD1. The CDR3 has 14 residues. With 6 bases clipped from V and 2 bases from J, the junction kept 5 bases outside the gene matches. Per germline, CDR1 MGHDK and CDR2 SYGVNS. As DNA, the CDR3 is TGTGCCAGCAGGGGACAGGGACTAACCTACGAGCAGTACTTC. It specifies CASRGQGLTYEQYF.

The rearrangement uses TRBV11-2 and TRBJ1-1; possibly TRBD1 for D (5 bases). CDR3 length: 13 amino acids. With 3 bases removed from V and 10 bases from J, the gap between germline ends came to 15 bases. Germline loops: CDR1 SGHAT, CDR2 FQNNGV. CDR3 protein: CASSLRPAGPAFF. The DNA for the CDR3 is TGTGCCAGCAGCTTGCGCCCCGCAGGGCCAGCTTTCTTT.

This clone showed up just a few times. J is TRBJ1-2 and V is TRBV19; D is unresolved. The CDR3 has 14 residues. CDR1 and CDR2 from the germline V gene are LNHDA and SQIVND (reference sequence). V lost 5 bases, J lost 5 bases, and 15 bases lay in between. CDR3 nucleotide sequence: TGTGCCAGTAGTCAAACCCAATCGAGGTATGGCTACACCTTC. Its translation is CASSQTQSRYGYTF.

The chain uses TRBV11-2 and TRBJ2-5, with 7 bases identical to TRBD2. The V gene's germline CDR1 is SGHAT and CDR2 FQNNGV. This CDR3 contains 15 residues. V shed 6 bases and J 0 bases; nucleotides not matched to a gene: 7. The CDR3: CASSPLLADQETQYF. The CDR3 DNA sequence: TGTGCCAGCAGTCCACTTCTAGCGGACCAAGAGACCCAGTACTTC.

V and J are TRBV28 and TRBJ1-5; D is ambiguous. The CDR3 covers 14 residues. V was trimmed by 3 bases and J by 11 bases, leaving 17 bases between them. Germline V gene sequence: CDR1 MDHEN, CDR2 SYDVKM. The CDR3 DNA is TGTGCCAGCAGTTTGGTGGGAGGGTTAAAGGCCCAGCATTTT. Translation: CASSLVGGLKAQHF.

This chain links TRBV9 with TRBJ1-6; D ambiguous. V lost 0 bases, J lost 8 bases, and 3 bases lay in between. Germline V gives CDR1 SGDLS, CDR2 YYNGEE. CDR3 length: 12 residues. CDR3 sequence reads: CASSVADSPLHF. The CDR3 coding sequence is TGTGCCAGCAGCGTAGCGGATTCACCCCTCCACTTT.

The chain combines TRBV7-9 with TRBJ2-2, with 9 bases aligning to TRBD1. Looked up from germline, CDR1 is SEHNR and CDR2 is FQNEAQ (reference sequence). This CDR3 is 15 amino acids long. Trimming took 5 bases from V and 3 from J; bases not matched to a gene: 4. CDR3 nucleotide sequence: TGTGCCAGCAGCCCCGGGACAGGGCACACCGGGGAGCTGTTTTTT. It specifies CASSPGTGHTGELFF.

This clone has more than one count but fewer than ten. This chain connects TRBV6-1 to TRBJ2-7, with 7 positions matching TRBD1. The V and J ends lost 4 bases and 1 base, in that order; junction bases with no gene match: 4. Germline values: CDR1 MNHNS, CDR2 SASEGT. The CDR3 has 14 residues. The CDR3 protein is CASSGGTASYEQYF. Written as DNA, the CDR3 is TGTGCCAGCAGTGGTGGGACAGCTTCCTACGAGCAGTACTTC.

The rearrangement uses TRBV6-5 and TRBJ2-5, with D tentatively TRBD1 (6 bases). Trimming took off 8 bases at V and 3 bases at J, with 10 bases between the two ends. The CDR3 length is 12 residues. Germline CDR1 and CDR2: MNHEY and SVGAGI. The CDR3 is CASGRGKETQYF. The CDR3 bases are TGTGCCAGCGGCAGGGGAAAAGAGACCCAGTACTTC.

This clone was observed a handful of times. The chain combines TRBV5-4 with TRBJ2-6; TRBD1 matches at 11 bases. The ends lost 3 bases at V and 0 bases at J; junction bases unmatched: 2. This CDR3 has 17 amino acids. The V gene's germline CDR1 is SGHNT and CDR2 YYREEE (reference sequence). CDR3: CASSSGTGGSGANVLTF. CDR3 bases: TGTGCCAGCAGCTCCGGGACAGGGGGCTCTGGGGCCAACGTCCTGACTTTC.

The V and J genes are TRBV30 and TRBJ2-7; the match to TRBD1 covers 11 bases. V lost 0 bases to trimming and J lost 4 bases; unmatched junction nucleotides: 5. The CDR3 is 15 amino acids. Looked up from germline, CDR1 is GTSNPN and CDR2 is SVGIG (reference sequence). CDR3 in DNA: TGTGCCTGGAGTGTAGGGACAGGGGGTCAGTACGAGCAGTACTTC. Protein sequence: CAWSVGTGGQYEQYF.

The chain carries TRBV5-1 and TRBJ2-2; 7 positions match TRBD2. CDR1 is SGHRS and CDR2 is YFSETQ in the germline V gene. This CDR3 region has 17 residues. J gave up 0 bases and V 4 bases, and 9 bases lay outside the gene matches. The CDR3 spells CASSPSGGSANTGELFF. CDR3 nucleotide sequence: TGCGCCAGCAGCCCATCGGGGGGTTCAGCGAACACCGGGGAGCTGTTTTTT.

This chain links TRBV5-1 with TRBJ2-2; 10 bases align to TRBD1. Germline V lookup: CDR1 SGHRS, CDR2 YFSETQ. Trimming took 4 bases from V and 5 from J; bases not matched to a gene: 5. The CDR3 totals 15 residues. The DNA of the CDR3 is TGCGCCAGCAGCATCCGGACAGGGGGAACCGGGGAGCTGTTTTTT. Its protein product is CASSIRTGGTGELFF.

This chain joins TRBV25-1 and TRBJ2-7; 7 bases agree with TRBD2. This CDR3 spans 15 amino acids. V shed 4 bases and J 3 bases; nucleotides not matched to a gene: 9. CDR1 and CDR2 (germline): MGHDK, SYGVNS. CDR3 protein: CASSGEGTGRYEQYF. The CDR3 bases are TGTGCCAGCAGTGGGGAGGGGACGGGACGCTACGAGCAGTACTTC.

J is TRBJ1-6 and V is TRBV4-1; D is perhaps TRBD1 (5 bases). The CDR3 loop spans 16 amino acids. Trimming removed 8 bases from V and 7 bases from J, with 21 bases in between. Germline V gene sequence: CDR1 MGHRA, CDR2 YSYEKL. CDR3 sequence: CASRNGGTWLNSPLHF. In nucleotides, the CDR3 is TGCGCCAGCCGAAACGGGGGGACCTGGTTGAATTCACCCCTCCACTTT.

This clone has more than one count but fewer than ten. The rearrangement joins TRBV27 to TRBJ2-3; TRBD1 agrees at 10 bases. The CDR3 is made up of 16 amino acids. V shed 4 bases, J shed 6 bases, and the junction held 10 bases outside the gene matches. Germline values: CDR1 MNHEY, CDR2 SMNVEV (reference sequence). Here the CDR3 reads CASSSDRGPGVDTQYF. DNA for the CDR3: TGTGCCAGCAGTTCCGACAGGGGGCCCGGGGTGGATACGCAGTATTTT.

CDR3 in amino acids: CASSPRGLGRKLFF. CDR3 bases: TGTGCCAGCAGTCCCAGGGGGCTCGGACGGAAACTGTTTTTT. V gene TRBV28 combines with J gene TRBJ1-4; 8 positions agree with TRBD1. This CDR3 is 14 amino acids long. Trimming took 5 bases from V and 11 from J; bases not matched to a gene: 10. Per the germline V gene, CDR1 is MDHEN and CDR2 is SYDVKM.